The 4 T cell receptor beta chains reported below all come from one sample, sequenced in a study of T cell changes during pregnancy in multiple sclerosis. This table comes from immunoSEQ multiplex PCR, and its TCRdb copy is limited to in-frame clones, with some not included. The sample includes some 68,000 clones, roughly 94% of them seen just once. The specimen comprised peripheral blood, sampled in the second trimester of pregnancy. The receptors here all came from a female donor in good health, enrolled as a control in a pregnancy study.

The V gene is TRBV28, the J gene TRBJ1-5; maybe TRBD1 (5 bases). CDR1 is MDHEN, CDR2 SYDVKM, per germline. The ends were cut back, 3 bases at V and 4 bases at J, with 10 bases in the middle. This CDR3 contains 14 residues. The DNA for the CDR3 is TGTGCCAGCAGTTTTCTCGGGGGTAATCAGCCCCAGCATTTT. It is translated as CASSFLGGNQPQHF.

This chain links TRBV28 with TRBJ2-5, with TRBD2 matching over 8 bases. The J segment lost 5 bases and the V segment lost 7 bases, leaving 15 bases of the junction unmatched. The germline V gene encodes CDR1 MDHEN and CDR2 SYDVKM. This CDR3 has 16 amino acids. The CDR3 bases are TGTGCCAGCACCCCCCCGCTGGCGGGAGGTGGGGAGACCCAGTACTTC. Translated, it gives CASTPPLAGGGETQYF.

The chain combines TRBV27 with TRBJ1-2; D call uncertain. The CDR3 runs 13 residues. Germline CDR1 and CDR2: MNHEY and SMNVEV (reference sequence). The V end was cut by 5 bases, the J end by 13 bases, with 20 bases between. The chain's CDR3 is CASSPRTEPFFTF. The DNA of the CDR3 is TGTGCCAGCAGTCCGCGGACTGAGCCATTCTTCACCTTC.

The chain recombines TRBV30 with TRBJ2-3; 9 bases are a match to TRBD2. The CDR3 sequence is 13 residues long. CDR1 GTSNPN and CDR2 SVGIG come from the germline V gene (reference sequence). Germline trimming cut 4 bases from V and 2 bases from J; bases unmatched to any gene: 1. The CDR3 is CAWTSGTTDTQYF. CDR3 in DNA: TGTGCCTGGACTAGCGGGACCACAGATACGCAGTATTTT.